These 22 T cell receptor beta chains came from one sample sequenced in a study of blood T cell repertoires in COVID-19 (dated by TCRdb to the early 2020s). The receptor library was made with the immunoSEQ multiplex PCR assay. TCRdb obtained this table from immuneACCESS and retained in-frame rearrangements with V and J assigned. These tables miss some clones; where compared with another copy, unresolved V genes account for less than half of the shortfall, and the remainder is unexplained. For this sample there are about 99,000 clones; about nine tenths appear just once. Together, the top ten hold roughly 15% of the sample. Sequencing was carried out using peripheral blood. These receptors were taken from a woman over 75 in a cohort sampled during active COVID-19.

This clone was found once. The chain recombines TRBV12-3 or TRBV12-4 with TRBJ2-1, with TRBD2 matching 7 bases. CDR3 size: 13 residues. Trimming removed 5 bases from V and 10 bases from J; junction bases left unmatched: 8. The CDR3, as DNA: TGTGCCAGCAGTCTCAAGCGGGGCATGGAGCAGTTCTTC. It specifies CASSLKRGMEQFF.

The CDR3 region is CASSPPASVDNEQFF. CDR3 sequence (DNA): TGTGCCAGCAGCCCTCCAGCTAGCGTTGACAATGAGCAGTTCTTC. The chain joins TRBV5-4 to TRBJ2-1; maybe TRBD2 (6 bases). The CDR3 is 15 amino acids. CDR1 is SGHNT and CDR2 is YYREEE in the germline V gene (reference sequence). V was trimmed by 4 bases and J by 5 bases, leaving 16 bases between them.

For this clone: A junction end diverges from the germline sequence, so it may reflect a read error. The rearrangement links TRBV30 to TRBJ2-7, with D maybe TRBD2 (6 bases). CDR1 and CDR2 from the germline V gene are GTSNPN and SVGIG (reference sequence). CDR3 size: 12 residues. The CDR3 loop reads CAWDSGTDEQYF. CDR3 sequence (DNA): TGTGCCTGGGACTCCGGGACTGACGAACAGTACTTC.

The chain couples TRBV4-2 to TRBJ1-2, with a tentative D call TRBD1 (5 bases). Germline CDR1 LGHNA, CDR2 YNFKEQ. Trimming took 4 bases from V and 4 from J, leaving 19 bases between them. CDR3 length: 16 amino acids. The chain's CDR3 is CASSPISQGTRYGYTF. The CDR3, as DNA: TGTGCCAGCAGCCCTATCTCGCAGGGCACTCGCTATGGCTACACCTTC.

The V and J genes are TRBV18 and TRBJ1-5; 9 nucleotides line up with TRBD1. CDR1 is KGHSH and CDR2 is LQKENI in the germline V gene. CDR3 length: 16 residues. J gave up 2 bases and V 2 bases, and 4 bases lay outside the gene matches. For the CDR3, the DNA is TGTGCCAGCTCACCAGAGACAGGGGGTGGCAATCAGCCCCAGCATTTT. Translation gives CASSPETGGGNQPQHF. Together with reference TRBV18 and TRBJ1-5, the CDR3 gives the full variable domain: NAGVMQNPRHLVRRRGQEARLRCSPMKGHSHVYWYRQLPEEGLKFMVYLQKENIIDESGMPKERFSAEFPKEGPSILRIQQVVRGDSAAYFCASSPETGGGNQPQHFGDGTRLSIL.

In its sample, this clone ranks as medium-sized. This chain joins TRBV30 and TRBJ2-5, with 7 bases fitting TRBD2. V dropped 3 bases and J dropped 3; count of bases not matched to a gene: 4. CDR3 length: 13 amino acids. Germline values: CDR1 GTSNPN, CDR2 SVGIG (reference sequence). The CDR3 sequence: CAWRAGREETQYF. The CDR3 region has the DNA TGTGCCTGGAGGGCGGGGAGGGAAGAGACCCAGTACTTC.

CDR3 in DNA: TGTGCCAGCAGTTTAAAGACTGGACAGGCCAATCAGCCCCAGCATTTT. It yields the protein CASSLKTGQANQPQHF. The chain links TRBV27 to TRBJ1-5, with 7 positions matching TRBD1. The V gene's germline CDR1 is MNHEY and CDR2 SMNVEV (reference sequence). The ends lost 2 bases at V and 3 bases at J; junction bases unmatched: 7. CDR3 length: 16 residues.

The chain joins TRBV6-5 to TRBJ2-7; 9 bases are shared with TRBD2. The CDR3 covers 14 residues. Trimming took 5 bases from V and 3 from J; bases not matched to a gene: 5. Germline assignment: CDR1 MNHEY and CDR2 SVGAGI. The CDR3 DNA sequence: TGTGCCAGCAGTAGTAGCGGGAGAGTCTACGAGCAGTACTTC. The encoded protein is CASSSSGRVYEQYF.

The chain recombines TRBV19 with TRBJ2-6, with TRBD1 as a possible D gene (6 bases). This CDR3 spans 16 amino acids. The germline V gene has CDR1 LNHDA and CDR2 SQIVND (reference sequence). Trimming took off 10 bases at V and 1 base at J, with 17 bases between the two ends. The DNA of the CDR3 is TGTGCCACGAACAGGGATGTAGCATCTGGGGCCAACGTCCTGACTTTC. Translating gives CATNRDVASGANVLTF.

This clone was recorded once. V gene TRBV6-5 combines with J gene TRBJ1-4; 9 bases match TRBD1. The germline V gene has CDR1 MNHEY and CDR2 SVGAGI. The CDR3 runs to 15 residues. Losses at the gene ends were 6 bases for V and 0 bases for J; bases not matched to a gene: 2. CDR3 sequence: CASRRQGATNEKLFF. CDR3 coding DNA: TGTGCCAGCAGAAGACAGGGGGCAACTAATGAAAAACTGTTTTTT.

The CDR3 nucleotides read TGTGCCAGTAGTCTACAGGGATTGTACACTGAAGCTTTCTTT. Protein: CASSLQGLYTEAFF. This chain joins TRBV19 and TRBJ1-1; perhaps TRBD1 as D (6 bases). The CDR3 covers 14 residues. Germline-derived CDR1 and CDR2 are LNHDA and SQIVND (reference sequence). Trimming shortened V by 5 bases and J by 3 bases, and 13 bases separated the two germline ends.

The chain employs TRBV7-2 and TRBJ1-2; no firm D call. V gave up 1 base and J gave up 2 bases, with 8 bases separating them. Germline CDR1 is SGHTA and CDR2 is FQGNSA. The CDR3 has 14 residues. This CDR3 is CASSLGTSNYGYTF. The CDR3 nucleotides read TGTGCCAGCAGCTTAGGGACTTCCAACTATGGCTACACCTTC.

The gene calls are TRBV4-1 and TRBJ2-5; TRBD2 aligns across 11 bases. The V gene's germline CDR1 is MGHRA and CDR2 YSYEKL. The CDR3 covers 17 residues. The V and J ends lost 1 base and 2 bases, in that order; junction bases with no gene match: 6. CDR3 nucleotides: TGCGCCAGCAGCCAAGGAGTAGCGGGGGGGCGACAAGAGACCCAGTACTTC. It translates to CASSQGVAGGRQETQYF.

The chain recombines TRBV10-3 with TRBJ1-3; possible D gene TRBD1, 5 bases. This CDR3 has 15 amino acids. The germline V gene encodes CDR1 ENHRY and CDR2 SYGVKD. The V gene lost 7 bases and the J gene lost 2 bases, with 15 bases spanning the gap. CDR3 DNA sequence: TGTGCCATCACCCAATGGGGGGGTACTGGAAACACCATATATTTT. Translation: CAITQWGGTGNTIYF.

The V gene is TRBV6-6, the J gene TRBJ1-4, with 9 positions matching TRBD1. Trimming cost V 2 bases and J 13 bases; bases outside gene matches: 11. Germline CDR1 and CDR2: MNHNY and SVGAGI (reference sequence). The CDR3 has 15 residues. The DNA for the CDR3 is TGTGCCAGCAGTTACCTTGGGACAGGGTTATTCCGACTGTTTTTT. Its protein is CASSYLGTGLFRLFF.

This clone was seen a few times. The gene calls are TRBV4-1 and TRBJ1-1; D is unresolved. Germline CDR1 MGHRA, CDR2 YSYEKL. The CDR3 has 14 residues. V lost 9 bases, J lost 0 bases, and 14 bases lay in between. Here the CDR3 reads CARALGVMNTEAFF. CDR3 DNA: TGCGCCAGAGCCCTCGGGGTGATGAACACTGAAGCTTTCTTT.

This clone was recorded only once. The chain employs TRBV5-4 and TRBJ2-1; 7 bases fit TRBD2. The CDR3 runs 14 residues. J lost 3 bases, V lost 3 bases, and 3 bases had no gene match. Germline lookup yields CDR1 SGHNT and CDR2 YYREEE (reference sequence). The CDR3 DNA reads TGTGCCAGCAGCTCGGGGGGAGGCTACAATGAGCAGTTCTTC. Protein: CASSSGGGYNEQFF.

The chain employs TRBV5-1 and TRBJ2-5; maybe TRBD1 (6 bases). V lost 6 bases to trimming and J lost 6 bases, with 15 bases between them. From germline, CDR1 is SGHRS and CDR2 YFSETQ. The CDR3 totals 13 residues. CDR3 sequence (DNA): TGCGCCAGCAAGGATGGGCAGGGGCAGACCCAGTACTTC. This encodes CASKDGQGQTQYF.

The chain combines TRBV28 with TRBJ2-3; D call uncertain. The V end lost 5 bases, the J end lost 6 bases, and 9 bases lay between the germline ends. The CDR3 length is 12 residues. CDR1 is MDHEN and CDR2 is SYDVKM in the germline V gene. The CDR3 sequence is CASSPPQDTQYF. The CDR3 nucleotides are TGTGCCAGCAGTCCCCCACAGGATACGCAGTATTTT.

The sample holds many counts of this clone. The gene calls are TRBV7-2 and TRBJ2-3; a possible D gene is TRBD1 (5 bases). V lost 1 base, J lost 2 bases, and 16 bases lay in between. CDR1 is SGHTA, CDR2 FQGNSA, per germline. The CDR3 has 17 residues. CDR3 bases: TGTGCCAGCAGCTTAGAGTTTAGAGACAGCCTCACAGATACGCAGTATTTT. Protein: CASSLEFRDSLTDTQYF.

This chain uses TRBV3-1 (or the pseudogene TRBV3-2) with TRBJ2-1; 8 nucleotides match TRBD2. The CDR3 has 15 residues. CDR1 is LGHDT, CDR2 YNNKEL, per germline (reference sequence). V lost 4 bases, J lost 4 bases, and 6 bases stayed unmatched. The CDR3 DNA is TGTGCCAGCAGCCTATGGACTAGCAATTACAATGAGCAGTTCTTC. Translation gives CASSLWTSNYNEQFF.

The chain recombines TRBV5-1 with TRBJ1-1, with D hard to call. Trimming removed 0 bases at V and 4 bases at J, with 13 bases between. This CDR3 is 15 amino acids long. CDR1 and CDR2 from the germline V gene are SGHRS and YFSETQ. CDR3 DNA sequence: TGCGCCAGCAGCTTGGACGTAAACCGGGGCACTGAAGCTTTCTTT. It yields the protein CASSLDVNRGTEAFF.